Listed below are T cell receptor beta chains from one sample, sequenced in a study of blood T cell repertoires in COVID-19. Only in-frame clones appear in the TCRdb table, and some are missing; sequencing was by immunoSEQ multiplex PCR. This table holds under 300,000 clones, about nine tenths found once. The sequenced material came from PBMCs or T cells enriched from blood (not recorded which). The receptors originated from a woman between 18 and 29 years old who had recovered from COVID-19. Each CDR3 is given with its conserved first and last residue. The D gene is left open where the match is weak. The listing skips clone size in some rows; elsewhere it reads once, few, many or a size class.

>TRBD1|TRBJ2-7|TRBV7-9|NA
CASSSGTGRGDEQYF
TGTGCCAGCAGCTCCGGGACAGGGAGAGGGGACGAGCAGTACTTC
>TRBD1|TRBJ2-7|TRBV6-1|NA
CASSEGQGADEQYF
TGTGCCAGCAGTGAGGGACAGGGGGCTGACGAGCAGTACTTC
>TRBD1|TRBJ2-6|TRBV5-1|NA
CASESTGGVTGANVLTF
TGCGCCAGCGAGTCGACAGGGGGCGTCACTGGGGCCAACGTCCTGACTTTC
>NA|TRBJ1-2|TRBV29-1|NA
CSVAIRRGGYTF
TGCAGCGTTGCCATCCGAAGGGGGGGCTACACCTTC
>TRBD2|TRBJ2-1|TRBV7-9|NA
CASSPPAGRAYNEQFF
TGTGCCAGCAGCCCGCCAGCGGGGAGGGCTTACAATGAGCAGTTCTTC
>TRBD1|TRBJ1-5|TRBV2|many
CASSGNRGGQPQHF
TGTGCCAGCAGTGGTAACAGGGGGGGTCAGCCCCAGCATTTT
>TRBD1|TRBJ1-4|TRBV28|NA
CASGGQGNEKLFF
TGTGCCAGCGGGGGACAGGGTAATGAAAAACTGTTTTTT
>NA|TRBJ2-1|TRBV13|NA
CASREGSYNEQFF
TGTGCCAGCAGGGAGGGGTCCTACAATGAGCAGTTCTTC
>TRBD1|TRBJ1-2|TRBV5-5|NA
CASSFISGTGRQHTYTF
TGTGCCAGCAGCTTCATCTCCGGGACAGGGCGACAACACACCTACACCTTC
>NA|TRBJ1-6|TRBV14|NA
CASSLQGPYNSPLHF
TGTGCCAGCAGCCTACAGGGCCCCTATAATTCACCCCTCCACTTT
>NA|TRBJ1-1|TRBV6-4|NA
CASSDYPLNAEAFF
TGTGCCAGCAGTGACTATCCGTTAAATGCTGAAGCTTTCTTT
>TRBD1|TRBJ1-5|TRBV7-2|NA
CASSQSRDRGIPQHF
TGTGCCAGCAGCCAGAGCCGGGACAGGGGAATACCCCAGCATTTT
>TRBD1|TRBJ1-5|TRBV5-6|NA
CASSLAARGLNQPQHF
TGTGCCAGCAGCTTGGCGGCCAGGGGGCTTAATCAGCCCCAGCATTTT
>NA|TRBJ1-2|TRBV4-2|NA
CASSREDSNYGYTF
TGTGCCAGCAGCCGAGAAGACAGTAACTATGGCTACACCTTC
>NA|TRBJ1-1|TRBV11-2|NA
CASSKRTVNTEAFF
TGTGCCAGCAGCAAGCGGACAGTGAACACTGAAGCTTTCTTT
>NA|TRBJ1-1|TRBV28|NA
CASTREPMNTEAFF
TGTGCCAGCACACGGGAACCCATGAACACTGAAGCTTTCTTT
>TRBD1|TRBJ1-2|TRBV19|NA
CASRRQGDYGYTF
TGTGCCAGTAGGAGACAGGGGGACTATGGCTACACCTTC
>NA|TRBJ1-2|TRBV10-2|NA
CASNPTGPYGYTF
TGCGCCAGCAACCCGACAGGTCCCTATGGCTACACCTTC
>NA|TRBJ1-4|TRBV6-5|NA
CASRFSPQANEKLFF
TGTGCCAGCAGGTTCTCACCTCAGGCTAATGAAAAACTGTTTTTT
>NA|TRBJ1-2|TRBV7-9|NA
CASSYGQNYGYTF
TGTGCCAGCAGCTACGGACAGAACTATGGCTACACCTTC
>NA|TRBJ2-3|TRBV7-8|NA
CASSLGETLADTQYF
TGTGCCAGCAGCTTAGGGGAAACACTAGCAGATACGCAGTATTTT
>TRBD1|TRBJ2-3|TRBV7-2|NA
CASSFGAGGRDTQYF
TGTGCCAGCAGCTTTGGGGCAGGGGGTCGGGATACGCAGTATTTT
>NA|TRBJ1-6|TRBV3-1/TRBV3-2|NA
CASSQDSVTLHF
TGTGCCAGCAGCCAAGATTCGGTAACCCTCCACTTT
>TRBD1|TRBJ1-1|TRBV18|NA
CASSADREWTEAFF
TGTGCCAGCTCGGCAGACAGGGAATGGACTGAAGCTTTCTTT
>NA|TRBJ1-1|TRBV11-3|NA
CASSIPYREAEAFF
TGTGCCAGCAGCATACCCTACAGGGAAGCTGAAGCTTTCTTT
>TRBD1|TRBJ2-7|TRBV28|NA
CASSPPGQKYYEQYF
TGTGCCAGCAGCCCCCCGGGACAGAAATACTACGAGCAGTACTTC
>TRBD1|TRBJ2-7|TRBV7-9|NA
CASSYWTGEFNEQYF
TGTGCCAGCAGCTATTGGACAGGGGAGTTCAACGAGCAGTACTTC
>TRBD1|TRBJ2-5|TRBV5-5|NA
CASSLGSTGWETQYF
TGTGCCAGCAGCTTGGGCTCGACAGGGTGGGAGACCCAGTACTTC
>TRBD2|TRBJ2-1|TRBV5-4|NA
CASSPLGAGDYNEQFF
TGTGCCAGCAGCCCCCTAGGAGCGGGGGACTACAATGAGCAGTTCTTC
>NA|TRBJ2-7|TRBV4-1|NA
CASSQVAVSPEQYF
TGCGCCAGCAGCCAAGTAGCAGTAAGTCCCGAGCAGTACTTC
>NA|TRBJ1-1|TRBV3-1/TRBV3-2|NA
CASSLTGNTEAFF
TGTGCCAGCTCACTAACAGGGAACACTGAAGCTTTCTTT
>TRBD1|TRBJ1-5|TRBV6-5|NA
CASSDGQGDPQHF
TGTGCCAGCAGCGATGGACAGGGCGACCCCCAGCATTTT
>TRBD1|TRBJ2-2|TRBV9|few
CASSAGTGRDTGELFF
TGTGCCAGCAGCGCCGGGACAGGGCGTGACACCGGGGAGCTGTTTTTT
>TRBD1|TRBJ1-3|TRBV28|NA
CASSITGGYGNTIYF
TGTGCCAGCAGTATTACAGGGGGCTACGGAAACACCATATATTTT
>NA|TRBJ1-3|TRBV4-3|once
CASSPTAGHVTGNTIYF
TGCGCCAGCAGCCCTACGGCAGGGCATGTTACTGGAAACACCATATATTTT
>NA|TRBJ1-1|TRBV2|NA
CASSGFANTEAFF
TGTGCCAGCTCAGGGTTCGCGAACACTGAAGCTTTCTTT
>TRBD1|TRBJ1-2|TRBV9|NA
CASKGDVGQGYGYTF
TGTGCCAGCAAAGGGGATGTGGGACAGGGCTATGGCTACACCTTC
>NA|TRBJ2-5|TRBV7-2|NA
CASSNRVRETQYF
TGTGCCAGCAGCAACAGGGTTCGGGAGACCCAGTACTTC
>TRBD1|TRBJ1-1|TRBV11-2|NA
CASSLRQGATEAFF
TGTGCCAGCAGCCTCAGACAGGGGGCCACTGAAGCTTTCTTT
>NA|TRBJ1-3|TRBV5-1|NA
CASREGISGNTIYF
TGCGCCAGCAGGGAGGGGATCTCTGGAAACACCATATATTTT
>NA|TRBJ1-6|TRBV25-1|NA
CASSEYFGPRSPLHF
TGTGCCAGCAGTGAATATTTTGGCCCCAGGTCACCCCTCCACTTT
>TRBD2|TRBJ2-3|TRBV6-4|NA
CASRSGGDTDTQYF
TGTGCCAGCAGAAGCGGGGGGGACACAGATACGCAGTATTTT
>NA|TRBJ2-5|TRBV6-1|NA
CASSELGGEKQETQYF
TGTGCCAGCAGTGAATTGGGGGGAGAAAAACAAGAGACCCAGTACTTC
>NA|TRBJ2-3|TRBV29-1|NA
CSVELGRGGTDTQYF
TGCAGCGTTGAACTAGGTCGCGGGGGCACAGATACGCAGTATTTT
>NA|TRBJ2-7|TRBV21-1|NA
CASSKGFIPRLAGLIPYEQYF
TGTGCCAGCAGCAAAGGTTTTATACCTCGACTAGCGGGTTTAATCCCGTACGAGCAGTACTTC
>NA|TRBJ2-1|TRBV5-1|NA
CASSREIGYNEQFF
TGCGCCAGCAGCAGAGAAATCGGGTACAATGAGCAGTTCTTC